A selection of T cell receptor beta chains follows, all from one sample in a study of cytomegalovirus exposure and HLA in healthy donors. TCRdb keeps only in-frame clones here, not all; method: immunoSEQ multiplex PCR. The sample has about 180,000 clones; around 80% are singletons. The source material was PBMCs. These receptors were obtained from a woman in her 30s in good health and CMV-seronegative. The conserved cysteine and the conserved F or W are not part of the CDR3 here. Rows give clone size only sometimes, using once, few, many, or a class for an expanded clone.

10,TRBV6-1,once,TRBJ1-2,ASSGAVYGYT
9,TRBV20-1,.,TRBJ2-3,SRRDLDTQY
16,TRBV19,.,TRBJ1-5,ASSNRDRDLLGNQPQH
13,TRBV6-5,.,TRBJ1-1,ASSYRVQGGTEAF
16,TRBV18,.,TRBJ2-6,ASSPIGVLASGANVLT
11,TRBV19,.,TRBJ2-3,ASGERGTDTQY
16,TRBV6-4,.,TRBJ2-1,ASNHPIAGGSSYNEQF
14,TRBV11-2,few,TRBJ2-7,ASSLEGQGRMIEQY
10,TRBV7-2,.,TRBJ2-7,ASSSDTYEQY
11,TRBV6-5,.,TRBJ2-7,ASLRAGGNEQY
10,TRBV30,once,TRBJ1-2,ACLEGWDGYT
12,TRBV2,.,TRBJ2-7,ASIRDRGAYEQY
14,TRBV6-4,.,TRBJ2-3,ASSDSRGTSTDTQY
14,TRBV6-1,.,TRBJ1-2,ASSEFQGVVVDGYT
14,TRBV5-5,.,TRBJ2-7,ASSLDRAPLHYEQY
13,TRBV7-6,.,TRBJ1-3,ASSKDRDGYNTIY
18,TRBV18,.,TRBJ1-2,ASSPPPGQGRYPGNYGYT
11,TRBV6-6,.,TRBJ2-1,ASRPHEGNEQF
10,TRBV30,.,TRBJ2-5,AWSPPGETQY
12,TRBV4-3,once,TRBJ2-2,ASSQSGTPGELF
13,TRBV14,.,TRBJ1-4,ASSQGDRSNEKLF
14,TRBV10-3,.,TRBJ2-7,AISEETEGTGYEQY
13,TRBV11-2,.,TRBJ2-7,ASSLDRQIVYEQY
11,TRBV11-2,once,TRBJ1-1,ASSLSRGTEAF
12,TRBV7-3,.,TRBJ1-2,ASSRQGDNYGYT
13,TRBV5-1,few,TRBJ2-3,ASSTGTSHTDTQY
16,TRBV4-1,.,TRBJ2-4,ASSQGLAGGRVKNIQY
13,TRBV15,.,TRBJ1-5,ATSIGQGAGQPQH
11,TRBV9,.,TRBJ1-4,ASSYRGGEKLF
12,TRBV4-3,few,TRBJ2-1,ASSQDAGVNEQF
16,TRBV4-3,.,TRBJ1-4,ASSQDYGDRVFNEKLF
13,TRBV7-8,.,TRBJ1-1,ASSPQGVSGTEAF
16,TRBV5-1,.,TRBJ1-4,ASSPLGQGAGLNEKLF
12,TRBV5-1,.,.,ASSYTGGAGEQY
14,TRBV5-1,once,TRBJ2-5,ASSLTGGSLQETQY
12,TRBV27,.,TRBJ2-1,ASSTVGLADEQF
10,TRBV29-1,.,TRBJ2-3,SFSSGTDTQY
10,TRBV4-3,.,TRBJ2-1,ASSQAVGEQF
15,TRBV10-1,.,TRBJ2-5,ASSEGRTSGVQETQY
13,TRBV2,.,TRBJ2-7,ASSLLSTGGYEQY
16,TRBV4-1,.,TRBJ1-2,ASSQQIPPPAGGDGYT
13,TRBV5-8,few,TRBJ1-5,ASSFGRLRNQPQH
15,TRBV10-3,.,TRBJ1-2,AISESIRSGLNYGYT
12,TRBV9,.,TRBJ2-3,ASALGGSTDTQY
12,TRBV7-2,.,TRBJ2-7,ATSTSGGPYEQY
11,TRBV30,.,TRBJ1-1,AWSVNWNTEAF
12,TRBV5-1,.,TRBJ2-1,ASATSGAHHEQF
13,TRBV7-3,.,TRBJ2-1,ASAMGGGSYNEQF
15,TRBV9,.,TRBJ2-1,ASSVVAGGLLGNEQF
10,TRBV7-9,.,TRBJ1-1,SSSLQGTEAF
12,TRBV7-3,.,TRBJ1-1,ASSLGQTNTEAF
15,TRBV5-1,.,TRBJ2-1,ASSTRPPSGGYNEQF
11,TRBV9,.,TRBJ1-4,ASSPRTGGLLF
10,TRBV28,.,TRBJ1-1,ASSVRFPEAF